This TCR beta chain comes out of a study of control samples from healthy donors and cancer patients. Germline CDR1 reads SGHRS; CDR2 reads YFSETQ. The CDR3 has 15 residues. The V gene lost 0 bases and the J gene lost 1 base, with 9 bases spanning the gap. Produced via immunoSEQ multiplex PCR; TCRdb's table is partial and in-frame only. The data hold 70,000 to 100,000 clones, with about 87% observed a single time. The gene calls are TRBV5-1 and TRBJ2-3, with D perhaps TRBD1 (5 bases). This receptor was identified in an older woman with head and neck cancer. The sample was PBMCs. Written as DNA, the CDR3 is TGCGCCAGCAGCTTGGAAGGCAGGGGCACAGATACGCAGTATTTT. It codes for CASSLEGRGTDTQYF.